By proportion, the clone carrying this T cell receptor (beta chain) is medium-sized. What it recognizes is unknown. As to time point: sample taken at primary tumor resection. The data belong to a study of spatial heterogeneity in lung cancer. Using its own MiXCR run on the 5' RACE reads, TCRdb lists one record per CDR3 protein. The table records about 9,800 distinct CDR3 sequences, 8.7% of them present only once. This CDR3 has 13 amino acids. Between the trimmed V and J ends, which lost 4 bases and 1 base, there was a span of 7 bases. Findings and limits, study-wide: Tumoral mutation counts were tracked by counts of expanded intratumoral alpha and beta TCRs.

The sequencing here drew on lung tumor tissue, taken at surgery. The chain is built from TRBV12-3 or TRBV12-4 and TRBJ1-1, with no clear D. This TCR was sampled from a female donor with early-stage non-small cell lung cancer. The CDR3 loop reads CASSSGPNTEAFF. As DNA, the CDR3 is TGTGCCAGCAGTTCCGGGCCGAACACTGAAGCTTTCTTT.